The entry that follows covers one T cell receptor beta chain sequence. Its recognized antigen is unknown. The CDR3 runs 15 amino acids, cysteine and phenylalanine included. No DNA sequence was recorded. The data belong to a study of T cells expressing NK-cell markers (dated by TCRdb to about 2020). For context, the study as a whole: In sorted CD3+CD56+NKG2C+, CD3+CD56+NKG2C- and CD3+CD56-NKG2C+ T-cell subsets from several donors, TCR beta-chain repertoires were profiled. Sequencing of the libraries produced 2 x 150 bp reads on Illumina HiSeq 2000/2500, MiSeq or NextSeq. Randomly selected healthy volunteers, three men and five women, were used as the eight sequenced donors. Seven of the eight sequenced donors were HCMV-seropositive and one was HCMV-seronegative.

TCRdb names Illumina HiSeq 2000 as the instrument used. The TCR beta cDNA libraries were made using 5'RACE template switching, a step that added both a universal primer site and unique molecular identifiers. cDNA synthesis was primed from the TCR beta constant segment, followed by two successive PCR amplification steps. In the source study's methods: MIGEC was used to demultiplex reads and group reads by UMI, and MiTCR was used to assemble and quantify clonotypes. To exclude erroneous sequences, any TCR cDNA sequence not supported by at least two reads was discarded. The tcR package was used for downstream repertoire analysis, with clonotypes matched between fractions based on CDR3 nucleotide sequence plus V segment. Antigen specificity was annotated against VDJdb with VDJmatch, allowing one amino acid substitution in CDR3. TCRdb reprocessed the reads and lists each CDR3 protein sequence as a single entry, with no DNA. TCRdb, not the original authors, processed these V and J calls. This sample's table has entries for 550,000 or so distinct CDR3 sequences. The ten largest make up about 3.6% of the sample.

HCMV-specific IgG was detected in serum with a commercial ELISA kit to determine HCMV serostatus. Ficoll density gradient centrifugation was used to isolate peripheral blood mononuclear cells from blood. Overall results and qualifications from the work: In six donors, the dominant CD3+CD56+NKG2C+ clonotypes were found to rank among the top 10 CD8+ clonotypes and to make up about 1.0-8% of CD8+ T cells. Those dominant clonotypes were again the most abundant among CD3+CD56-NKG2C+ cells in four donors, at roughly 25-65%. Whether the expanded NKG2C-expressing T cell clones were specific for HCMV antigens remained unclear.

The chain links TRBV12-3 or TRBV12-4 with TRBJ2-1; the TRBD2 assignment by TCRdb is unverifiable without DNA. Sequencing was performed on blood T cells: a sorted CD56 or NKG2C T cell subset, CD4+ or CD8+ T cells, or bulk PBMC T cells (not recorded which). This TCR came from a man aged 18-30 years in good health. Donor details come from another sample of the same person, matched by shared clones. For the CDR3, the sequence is CASSLGGPPYNEQFF.